What follows are 16 T cell receptor beta chains derived from one specimen sequenced in a study of T cell changes during pregnancy in multiple sclerosis. TCRdb's copy holds only in-frame clones and misses some; the assay was immunoSEQ multiplex PCR. In the table there are 80,000 to 130,000 clones, more than 90% of which are singletons. Here the sequenced sample was peripheral blood, taken in the second trimester of pregnancy. All receptors come from a female donor with multiple sclerosis, enrolled in a pregnancy study.

The chain is built from TRBV5-6 and TRBJ2-1; 10 bases fit TRBD2. V gave up 2 bases and J gave up 5 bases; unmatched junction bases: 4. Germline V lookup: CDR1 SGHDT, CDR2 YYEEEE. The CDR3 has 15 amino acids. CDR3 amino acids: CASSLGLAAHNEQFF. As DNA, the CDR3 is TGTGCCAGCAGCTTAGGACTAGCGGCCCACAATGAGCAGTTCTTC.

The genes are TRBV2 and TRBJ2-7; TRBD1 is a possible D gene (5 bases). Germline assignment: CDR1 SNHLY and CDR2 FYNNEI. V lost 8 bases and J lost 0, with 17 bases in between. This CDR3 region has 15 residues. CDR3 nucleotide sequence: TGTGCCAGCCAAGAAGGGGTCTCGAGCTCCTACGAGCAGTACTTC. It yields the protein CASQEGVSSSYEQYF.

The chain couples TRBV2 to TRBJ2-7; 9 bases are shared with TRBD2. V shed 6 bases, J shed 3 bases, and the junction held 9 bases outside the gene matches. Germline assignment: CDR1 SNHLY and CDR2 FYNNEI. This CDR3 contains 15 residues. In DNA form, the CDR3 reads TGTGCCAGCAGCGGTGGGCTAGCGGGAATCTACGAGCAGTACTTC. Protein: CASSGGLAGIYEQYF.

This clone has a single count. V is TRBV25-1 and J is TRBJ1-2; D remains unclear. The V gene's germline CDR1 is MGHDK and CDR2 SYGVNS. CDR3 length equals 16 residues. Trimming shortened V by 5 bases and J by 2 bases, and 18 bases separated the two germline ends. The CDR3 loop is CASSSSGARGNYGYTF. DNA of the CDR3: TGTGCCAGCAGTTCGAGTGGAGCACGAGGCAACTATGGCTACACCTTC.

J is TRBJ1-5 and V is TRBV6-5; 7 nucleotides line up with TRBD1. Losses at the gene ends were 6 bases for V and 0 bases for J; bases not matched to a gene: 5. Looked up from germline, CDR1 is MNHEY and CDR2 is SVGAGI. The CDR3 runs to 15 residues. CDR3: CASRPGTDSNQPQHF. Here the CDR3 DNA reads TGTGCCAGCAGACCCGGGACAGATAGCAATCAGCCCCAGCATTTT.

The chain links TRBV7-3 to TRBJ2-6, with D possibly being TRBD1 (6 bases). In germline, CDR1 is SGHTA, CDR2 FQGTGA. The ends were cut back, 7 bases at V and 2 bases at J, with 15 bases in the middle. The CDR3 totals 16 residues. CDR3 DNA sequence: TGTGCCAGCAAGAACAGGGTGGTACCTGGGGCCAACGTCCTGACTTTC. The encoded protein is CASKNRVVPGANVLTF.

The chain has TRBV9 and TRBJ2-1; TRBD1 agrees at 11 bases. Trimming at V came to 0 bases and at J to 7 bases, leaving 3 bases not matched to a gene. Germline V gene data show CDR1 as SGDLS and CDR2 as YYNGEE. The CDR3 has 15 amino acids. CDR3 DNA sequence: TGTGCCAGCAGCGTAGATGGGACAGGGGGGAATGAGCAGTTCTTC. It yields the protein CASSVDGTGGNEQFF. Full variable domain (outside the CDR3, taken from reference TRBV9 and TRBJ2-1): DSGVTQTPKHLITATGQRVTLRCSPRSGDLSVYWYQQSLDQGLQFLIQYYNGEERAKGNILERFSAQQFPDLHSELNLSSLELGDSALYFCASSVDGTGGNEQFFGPGTRLTVL.

The rearrangement links TRBV7-2 to TRBJ1-5, with D unclear. Germline-derived CDR1 and CDR2 are SGHTA and FQGNSA. The CDR3 has 13 amino acids. V was cut by 1 base and J by 3 bases, with 4 bases left in between. CDR3 sequence reads: CASSLGLNQPQHF. The CDR3, as DNA: TGTGCCAGCAGCTTAGGGCTCAATCAGCCCCAGCATTTT.

The chain carries TRBV28 and TRBJ1-5; D unresolved. CDR1 and CDR2 from the germline V gene are MDHEN and SYDVKM. This CDR3 is built from 12 residues. The ends were cut back, 3 bases at V and 6 bases at J, with 6 bases in the middle. The CDR3 nucleotides read TGTGCCAGCAGTTTGCCGGGTCAGCCCCAGCATTTT. Residues: CASSLPGQPQHF.

The rearrangement links TRBV5-1 to TRBJ2-2; no clear D. CDR1 SGHRS and CDR2 YFSETQ come from the germline V gene. There are 16 residues in the CDR3. V shed 0 bases and J shed 1 base, with 10 bases lying between them. The CDR3 DNA reads TGCGCCAGCAGCTTGGCGCCCCGACAGAACACCGGGGAGCTGTTTTTT. It codes for CASSLAPRQNTGELFF.

The chain employs TRBV6-5 and TRBJ2-1; the D gene is possibly TRBD1 (6 bases). Germline V gives CDR1 MNHEY, CDR2 SVGAGI. The V gene lost 7 bases and the J gene lost 6 bases, with 16 bases spanning the gap. CDR3 length: 14 residues. The CDR3 region has the DNA TGTGCCAGCACAAACAGGGTGGAAGGCAATGAGCAGTTCTTC. It specifies CASTNRVEGNEQFF.

This chain uses TRBV29-1 with TRBJ2-2; 7 bases match TRBD1. The CDR3 runs to 13 residues. Germline V gives CDR1 SQVTM, CDR2 ANQGSEA. V lost 7 bases and J lost 3; bases outside the gene matches: 5. CDR3 coding DNA: TGCAGCGCGAAACAGGGGTACACCGGGGAGCTGTTTTTT. As protein: CSAKQGYTGELFF.

V and J are TRBV29-1 and TRBJ1-1, with a weak D call TRBD1 (5 bases). Looked up from germline, CDR1 is SQVTM and CDR2 is ANQGSEA. This CDR3 has 14 residues. V lost 4 bases to trimming and J lost 3 bases, with 15 bases between them. The CDR3 protein is CSVVGLAGHTEAFF. CDR3 in DNA: TGCAGCGTTGTGGGGTTGGCGGGGCACACTGAAGCTTTCTTT.

This chain uses TRBV20-1 with TRBJ2-3; D unclear. From germline, CDR1 is DFQATT and CDR2 SNEGSKA (reference sequence). This CDR3 contains 11 residues. V shed 4 bases and J shed 2 bases, with 4 bases lying between them. CDR3 nucleotide sequence: TGCAGTGCTACTTCCACAGATACGCAGTATTTT. Amino acids: CSATSTDTQYF.

This clone was picked up one time. The V call is TRBV7-7, the J call TRBJ2-2; 13 bases align to TRBD2. CDR3 size: 16 residues. The germline V gene encodes CDR1 SSHAT and CDR2 FNYEAQ (reference sequence). V gave up 5 bases and J gave up 4 bases; unmatched junction bases: 4. CDR3 coding DNA: TGTGCCAGCAGCCCGCGGACTAGCGGGAGCACCGGGGAGCTGTTTTTT. Its protein is CASSPRTSGSTGELFF.

The chain has TRBV19 and TRBJ1-1; the match to TRBD1 covers 10 bases. Germline V gene data show CDR1 as LNHDA and CDR2 as SQIVND (reference sequence). The CDR3 extends over 14 amino acids. Trimming removed 3 bases from V and 7 bases from J; junction bases left unmatched: 5. In DNA, the CDR3 is TGTGCCAGTAGTATCCCCGGGACAGGGGTTGAAGCTTTCTTT. Its translation: CASSIPGTGVEAFF. The full variable domain, in which reference TRBV19 and TRBJ1-1 provide the parts outside the CDR3, is DGGITQSPKYLFRKEGQNVTLSCEQNLNHDAMYWYRQDPGQGLRLIYYSQIVNDFQKGDIAEGYSVSREKKESFPLTVTSAQKNPTAFYLCASSIPGTGVEAFFGQGTRLTVV.